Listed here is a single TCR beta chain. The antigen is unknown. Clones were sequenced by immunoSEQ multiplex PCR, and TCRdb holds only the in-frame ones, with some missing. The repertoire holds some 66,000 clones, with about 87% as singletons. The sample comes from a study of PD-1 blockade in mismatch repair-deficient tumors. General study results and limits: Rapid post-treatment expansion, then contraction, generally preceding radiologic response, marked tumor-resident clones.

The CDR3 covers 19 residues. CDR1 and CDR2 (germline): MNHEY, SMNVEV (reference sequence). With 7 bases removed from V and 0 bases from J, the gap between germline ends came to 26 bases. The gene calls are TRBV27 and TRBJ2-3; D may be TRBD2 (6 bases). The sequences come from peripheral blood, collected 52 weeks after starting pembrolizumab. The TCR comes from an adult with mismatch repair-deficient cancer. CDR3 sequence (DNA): TGTGCCAGCAAGGCCCGTCTAGCGCGAGTGTTGGGGAGCACAGATACGCAGTATTTT. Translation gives CASKARLARVLGSTDTQYF.